The clone carrying this TCR beta chain was found a few times. The data were taken from a study of T cell repertoires in cytomegalovirus infection. In TCRdb, the reads were re-called with MiXCR into one record per CDR3 protein. The data contain hundreds of thousands of distinct CDR3 sequences, approximately 24% of them seen just once; the ten biggest clones take up 8%. Unmatched junction bases numbered 22, after V lost 2 bases and J lost 9 bases. CDR3 length: 20 residues. Germline CDR1 is MNHNY and CDR2 is SVGAGI (reference sequence). The specimen sequenced was CD8+ T cells from PBMCs. The receptor comes from a human donor in good health (CMV status not recorded). Some clones in this sample may be carry-over from other donors' samples. V is TRBV6-6 and J is TRBJ2-6, with 7 bases that match TRBD1. The CDR3 is CASSYLETGKLWGPHNVLTF. CDR3 nucleotides: TGTGCCAGCAGTTACCTTGAGACAGGGAAACTCTGGGGCCCGCACAACGTCCTGACTTTC.